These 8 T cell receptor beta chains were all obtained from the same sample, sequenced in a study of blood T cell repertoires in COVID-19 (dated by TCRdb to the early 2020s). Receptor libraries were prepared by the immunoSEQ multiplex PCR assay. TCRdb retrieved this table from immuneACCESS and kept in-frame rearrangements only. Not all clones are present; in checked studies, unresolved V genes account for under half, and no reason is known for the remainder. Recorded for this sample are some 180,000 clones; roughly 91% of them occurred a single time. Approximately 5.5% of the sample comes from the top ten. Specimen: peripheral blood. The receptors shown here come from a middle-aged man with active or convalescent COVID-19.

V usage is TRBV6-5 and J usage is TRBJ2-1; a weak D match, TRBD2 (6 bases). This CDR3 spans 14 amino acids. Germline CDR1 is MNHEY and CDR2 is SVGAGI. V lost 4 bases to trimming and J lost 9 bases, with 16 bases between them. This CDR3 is CASSWTNAMGEQFF. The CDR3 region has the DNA TGTGCCAGCAGTTGGACTAACGCAATGGGTGAGCAGTTCTTC.

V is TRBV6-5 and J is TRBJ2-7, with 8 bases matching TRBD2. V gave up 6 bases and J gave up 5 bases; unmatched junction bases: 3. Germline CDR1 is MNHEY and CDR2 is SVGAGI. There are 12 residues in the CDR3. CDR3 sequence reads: CASSGGANEQYF. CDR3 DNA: TGTGCCAGCAGCGGGGGGGCTAACGAGCAGTACTTC.

This CDR3 is CASSSDQPQHF. In DNA form, the CDR3 reads TGTGCCAGCAGTTCCGATCAGCCCCAGCATTTT. The J gene is TRBJ1-5, the V gene TRBV12-3 or TRBV12-4; D call uncertain. V lost 4 bases, J lost 5 bases, and 3 bases lay in between. The CDR3 spans 11 residues.

The CDR3 is CASARVSGNTIYF. CDR3 DNA: TGTGCCAGCGCCAGGGTCTCTGGAAACACCATATATTTT. The chain is built from TRBV6-5 and TRBJ1-3; TRBD1 is a possible D gene (5 bases). V gave up 8 bases and J gave up 0 bases, with 8 bases separating them. The CDR3 has 13 residues. Germline V gene sequence: CDR1 MNHEY, CDR2 SVGAGI.

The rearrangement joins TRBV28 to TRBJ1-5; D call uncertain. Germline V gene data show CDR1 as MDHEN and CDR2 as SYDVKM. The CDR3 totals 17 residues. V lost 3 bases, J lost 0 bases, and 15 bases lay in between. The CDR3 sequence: CASSFGGGLYSNQPQHF. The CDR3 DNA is TGTGCCAGCAGTTTCGGTGGAGGACTCTATAGCAATCAGCCCCAGCATTTT.

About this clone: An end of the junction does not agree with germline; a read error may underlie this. CDR3 sequence (DNA): TGTGCCAGCTGTTACTCTGGGCACGGTCAGCCCCAGCATTTT. Translated: CASCYSGHGQPQHF. This chain connects TRBV6-5 to TRBJ1-5, with D uncertain. The CDR3 is 14 amino acids. Germline V gives CDR1 MNHEY, CDR2 SVGAGI.

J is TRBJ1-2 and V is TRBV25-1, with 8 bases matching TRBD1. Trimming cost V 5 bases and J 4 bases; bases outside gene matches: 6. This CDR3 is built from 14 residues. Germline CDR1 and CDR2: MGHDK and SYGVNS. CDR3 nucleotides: TGTGCCAGCAGTACATGGACAGGGCCCTATGGCTACACCTTC. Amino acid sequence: CASSTWTGPYGYTF.

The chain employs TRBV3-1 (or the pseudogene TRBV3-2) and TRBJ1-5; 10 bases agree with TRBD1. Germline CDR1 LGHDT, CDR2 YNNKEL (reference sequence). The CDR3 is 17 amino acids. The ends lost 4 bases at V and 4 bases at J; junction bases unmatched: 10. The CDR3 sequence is CASSLTSTGGGNQPQHF. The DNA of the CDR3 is TGTGCCAGCAGCCTCACATCGACAGGGGGCGGGAATCAGCCCCAGCATTTT.